The 8 T cell receptor beta chains below all came from one sample that was sequenced in a study of cytomegalovirus exposure and HLA in healthy donors. PCR amplification relied on 60 Vbeta primers (plus 13 Jbeta primers). Using immunoSEQ multiplex PCR, the repertoire was profiled, and TCRdb retains in-frame clones only, with some absent. The table includes under 200,000 clones, about 82% detected once. The specimen sequenced was PBMCs. The receptors here all came from a woman aged 45-60 years in good health and CMV-seronegative.

The chain uses TRBV5-8 and TRBJ2-3, with 8 bases matching TRBD1. Germline loops: CDR1 SGHTS, CDR2 YDEGEE. J was trimmed by 2 bases and V by 5 bases; bases with no gene match: 7. This CDR3 comprises 15 residues. CDR3 residues: CASSQDRVLTDTQYF. The CDR3 region has the DNA TGTGCCAGCAGTCAGGACAGGGTCCTCACAGATACGCAGTATTTT.

This chain uses TRBV19 with TRBJ2-7; D uncertain. V dropped 9 bases and J dropped 2 bases, with 20 bases sitting between them. This CDR3 is built from 15 residues. Germline V lookup: CDR1 LNHDA, CDR2 SQIVND (reference sequence). The CDR3 nucleotides are TGTGCCAGCCGCCCCCGGGTTGACGGTCCCTACGAGCAGTACTTC. It is translated as CASRPRVDGPYEQYF.

As for this clone: One end of the junction does not line up with germline, which may come from a read error. This rearrangement joins TRBV7-9 to TRBJ2-1; TRBD2 matches 14 bases. The CDR3 is 18 amino acids. Germline V CDR1 and CDR2: SEHNR, FQNEAQ (reference sequence). The CDR3 loop is CSSSFTPGLAGAYNEQFF. The CDR3 DNA reads TGTTCCAGCAGCTTTACCCCGGGACTAGCGGGAGCATACAATGAGCAGTTCTTC.

The rearrangement uses TRBV7-8 and TRBJ2-1, with a tentative D call TRBD2 (6 bases). The CDR3 consists of 15 residues. Germline lookup yields CDR1 SGHVS and CDR2 FQNEAQ. Trimming shortened V by 2 bases and J by 3 bases, and 11 bases separated the two germline ends. This CDR3 is CASSLLGRFYNEQFF. The CDR3 DNA follows: TGTGCCAGCAGCTTACTCGGGAGATTCTACAATGAGCAGTTCTTC.

This rearrangement joins TRBV30 to TRBJ2-7, with 7 positions matching TRBD2. Germline CDR1 reads GTSNPN; CDR2 reads SVGIG (reference sequence). V was pared by 3 bases and J by 5 bases, with 22 bases of the junction left unmatched. CDR3 length: 18 residues. The chain's CDR3 is CAWSPSPLWTSGIHEQYF. DNA for the CDR3: TGTGCCTGGAGCCCGTCCCCCCTCTGGACTAGTGGAATCCACGAGCAGTACTTC. Looking up the rest from reference TRBV30 and TRBJ2-7 gives the full variable domain: SQTIHQWPATLVQPVGSPLSLECTVEGTSNPNLYWYRQAAGRGLQLLFYSVGIGQISSEVPQNLSASRPQDRQFILSSKKLLLSDSGFYLCAWSPSPLWTSGIHEQYFGPGTRLTVT.

The CDR3 coding sequence is TGTGCAAGTCGCTTCCGAGAGCTCCCCTCCAAAGCCAAAAACATTCAGTACTTC. This codes for CASRFRELPSKAKNIQYF. This sequence joins TRBV12-2 and TRBJ2-4; TRBD2 was called by the table and not checked on the DNA. TRBV12-2 is labeled a pseudogene. This CDR3 has 18 amino acids.

The chain employs TRBV6-1 and TRBJ2-1, with 7 bases that match TRBD2. V dropped 9 bases and J dropped 0; count of bases not matched to a gene: 5. From germline, CDR1 is MNHNS and CDR2 SASEGT. This CDR3 contains 14 residues. The CDR3 here is CASLAGSSYNEQFF. In DNA, the CDR3 is TGTGCCAGTTTAGCGGGTAGCTCCTACAATGAGCAGTTCTTC.

The chain joins TRBV27 to TRBJ1-2; 8 nucleotides align to TRBD1. Germline assignment: CDR1 MNHEY and CDR2 SMNVEV (reference sequence). The junction had 7 bases not matched to a gene; V was cut back by 6 bases and J by 4 bases. This CDR3 spans 14 amino acids. The CDR3 bases are TGTGCCAGCAGCGACCAGGGGGCGGGCTATGGCTACACCTTC. This gives the protein CASSDQGAGYGYTF.